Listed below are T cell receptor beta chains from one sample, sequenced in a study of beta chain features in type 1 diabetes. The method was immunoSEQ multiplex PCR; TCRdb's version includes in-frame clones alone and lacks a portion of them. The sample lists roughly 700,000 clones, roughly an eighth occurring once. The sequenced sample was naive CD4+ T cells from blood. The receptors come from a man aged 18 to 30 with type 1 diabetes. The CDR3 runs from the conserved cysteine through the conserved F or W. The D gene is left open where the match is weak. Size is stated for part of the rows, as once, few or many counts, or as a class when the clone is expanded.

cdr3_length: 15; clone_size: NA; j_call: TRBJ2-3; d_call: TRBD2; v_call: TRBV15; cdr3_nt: TGTGCCACCAGCGTTAAGCGGGGCCCCACAGATACGCAGTATTTT; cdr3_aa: CATSVKRGPTDTQYF
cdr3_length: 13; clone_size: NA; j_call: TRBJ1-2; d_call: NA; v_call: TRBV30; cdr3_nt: TGTGCCTGGAGTGTACTCAGGAGTCATGGCTACACCTTC; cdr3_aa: CAWSVLRSHGYTF
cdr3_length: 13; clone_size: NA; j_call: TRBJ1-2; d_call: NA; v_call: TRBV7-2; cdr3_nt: TGTGCCAGCAGCTTTTCGGGGGCGTATGGCTACACCTTC; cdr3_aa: CASSFSGAYGYTF
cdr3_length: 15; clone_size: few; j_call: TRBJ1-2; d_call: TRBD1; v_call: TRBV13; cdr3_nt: TGTGCCAGCAGCCCGGGGGACAGCCTTAACTATGGCTACACCTTC; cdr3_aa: CASSPGDSLNYGYTF
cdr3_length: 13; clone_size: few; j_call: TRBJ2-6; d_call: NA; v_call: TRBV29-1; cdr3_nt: TGCAGCGTTAGTAGCTCTGGGGCCAACGTCCTGACTTTC; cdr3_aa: CSVSSSGANVLTF
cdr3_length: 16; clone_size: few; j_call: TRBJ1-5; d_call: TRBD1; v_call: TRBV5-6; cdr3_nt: TGTGCCAGCAGCTGGGGACAGGGGTTAAGCAATCAGCCCCAGCATTTT; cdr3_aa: CASSWGQGLSNQPQHF
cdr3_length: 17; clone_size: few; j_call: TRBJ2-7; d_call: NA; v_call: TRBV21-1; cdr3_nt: TGTGCCAGCAGCAAAGCCTGGCGGGCCTCCTACGACTACGAGCAGTACTTC; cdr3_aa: CASSKAWRASYDYEQYF
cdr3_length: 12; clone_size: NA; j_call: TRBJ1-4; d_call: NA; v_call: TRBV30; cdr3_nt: TGTGCCTGGAGTGTCGGGGGTGAAAAACTGTTTTTT; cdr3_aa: CAWSVGGEKLFF
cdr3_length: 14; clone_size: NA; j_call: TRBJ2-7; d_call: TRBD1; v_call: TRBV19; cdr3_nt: TGTGCCAGTAGACCGACAGGGAGCTCCTACGAGCAGTACTTC; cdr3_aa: CASRPTGSSYEQYF
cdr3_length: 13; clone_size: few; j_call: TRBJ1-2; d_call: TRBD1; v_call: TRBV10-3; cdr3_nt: TGTGCCATCAGTACAGGGGGGGACTATGGCTACACCTTC; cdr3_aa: CAISTGGDYGYTF
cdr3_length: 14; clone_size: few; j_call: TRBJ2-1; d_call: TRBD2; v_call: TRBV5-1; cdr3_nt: TGCGCCAGCAGCCCTAGCGGGGGCTACAATGAGCAGTTCTTC; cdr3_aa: CASSPSGGYNEQFF
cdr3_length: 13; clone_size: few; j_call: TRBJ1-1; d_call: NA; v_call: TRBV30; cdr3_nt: TGTGCCTGGAGTCCCGGATTGAACACTGAAGCTTTCTTT; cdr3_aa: CAWSPGLNTEAFF
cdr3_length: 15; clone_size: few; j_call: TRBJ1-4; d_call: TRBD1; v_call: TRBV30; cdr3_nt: TGTGCCTGGAGTGGACAGGGTGGAACTAATGAAAAACTGTTTTTT; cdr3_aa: CAWSGQGGTNEKLFF
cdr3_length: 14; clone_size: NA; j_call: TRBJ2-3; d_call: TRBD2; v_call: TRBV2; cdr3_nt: TGTGCCAGAACTAGCGGGGGGGGCACAGATACGCAGTATTTT; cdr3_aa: CARTSGGGTDTQYF
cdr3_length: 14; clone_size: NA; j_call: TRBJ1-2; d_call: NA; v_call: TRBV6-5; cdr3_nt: TGTGCCAGCAGTTACGGGACGGACAACTATGGCTACACCTTC; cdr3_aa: CASSYGTDNYGYTF
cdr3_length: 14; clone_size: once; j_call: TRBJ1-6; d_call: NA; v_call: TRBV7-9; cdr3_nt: TGTGCCAGCAGCTTAAGGCGAGGTGGTTCACCCCTCCACTTT; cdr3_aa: CASSLRRGGSPLHF
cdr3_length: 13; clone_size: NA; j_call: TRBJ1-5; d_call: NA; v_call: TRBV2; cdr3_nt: TGTGCCAGCAGCCGGGACGGCAATCAGCCCCAGCATTTT; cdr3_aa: CASSRDGNQPQHF
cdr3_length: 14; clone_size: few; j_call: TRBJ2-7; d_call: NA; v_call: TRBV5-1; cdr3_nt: TGCGCCAGCAGCTTGGCCGGGCCCTCCTACGAGCAGTACTTC; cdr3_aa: CASSLAGPSYEQYF
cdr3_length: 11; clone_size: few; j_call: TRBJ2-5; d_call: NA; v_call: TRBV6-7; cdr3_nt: TGTGCCAGCAAAGGGACGGAGACCCAGTACTTC; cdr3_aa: CASKGTETQYF